This T cell receptor (beta chain) was documented in a study of siplizumab effects on memory and regulatory T cells. Only in-frame clones appear in the TCRdb table, and some are missing; sequencing was by immunoSEQ multiplex PCR. The repertoire includes about 100,000 clones, around 90% of them detected once, and around 0.77% sits in the top ten. What was sequenced was Tregs sorted from blood. The sequence was obtained from a human donor in good health.

In nucleotides, the CDR3 is TGTGCCAGCAGCTTATGGACCGACCCCGAAAACTATGGCTACACCTTC. Its translation: CASSLWTDPENYGYTF. The chain carries TRBV7-2 and TRBJ1-2, with D uncertain. The CDR3 is 16 residues long. The ends were cut back, 2 bases at V and 2 bases at J, with 15 bases in the middle. Germline V gene data show CDR1 as SGHTA and CDR2 as FQGNSA.